Listed here are 29 T cell receptor beta chains from one sample, sequenced in a study of blood T cell repertoires in COVID-19. TCRdb keeps only in-frame clones here, not all; method: immunoSEQ multiplex PCR. Here the sample spans 95,000 to 150,000 clones, around 83% being singletons. Sequenced: peripheral blood. Source of these receptors: a man at least 80 years old with active or convalescent COVID-19.

The gene calls are TRBV7-2 and TRBJ2-3; weak D call: TRBD1 (5 bases). The CDR3 is 15 amino acids. Germline V gene lookup returns CDR1 SGHTA and CDR2 FQGNSA. V lost 1 base to trimming and J lost 2 bases, with 10 bases between them. CDR3 coding DNA: TGTGCCAGCAGCTTAGAAGGGGTCTACACAGATACGCAGTATTTT. Its protein product is CASSLEGVYTDTQYF.

The genes are TRBV28 and TRBJ2-1; 8 nucleotides line up with TRBD1. Germline V gene sequence: CDR1 MDHEN, CDR2 SYDVKM. This CDR3 is 14 amino acids long. V lost 3 bases, J lost 7 bases, and 5 bases stayed unmatched. In nucleotides, the CDR3 is TGTGCCAGCAGTTTGTGGCAGGGGGCTAATGAGCAGTTCTTC. Translated: CASSLWQGANEQFF.

For the CDR3, the DNA is TGTGCCAGCAGCTCCCAAGCGGGGGCAAGGGGAGATACGCAGTATTTT. It codes for CASSSQAGARGDTQYF. This rearrangement joins TRBV11-2 to TRBJ2-3, with 8 bases matching TRBD2. The CDR3 spans 16 residues. The V gene end was trimmed by 4 bases and the J gene end by 5 bases; junction bases not matched to a gene: 11. The germline gives CDR1 SGHAT, CDR2 FQNNGV.

This rearrangement joins TRBV28 to TRBJ1-5; 10 bases map to TRBD1. In germline, CDR1 is MDHEN, CDR2 SYDVKM. The length of the CDR3 is 14 residues. Germline trimming cut 5 bases from V and 6 bases from J; bases unmatched to any gene: 4. As DNA, the CDR3 is TGTGCCAGCAGTCGACAGGGGGCAGCTCAGCCCCAGCATTTT. It yields the protein CASSRQGAAQPQHF.

This chain uses TRBV27 with TRBJ1-6; possibly TRBD1 for D (5 bases). CDR3 size: 15 residues. Trimming shortened V by 0 bases and J by 5 bases, and 8 bases separated the two germline ends. Germline V gene data show CDR1 as MNHEY and CDR2 as SMNVEV (reference sequence). CDR3 amino acids: CASSLSPGNNSPLHF. The CDR3 region has the DNA TGTGCCAGCAGTTTATCCCCAGGGAATAATTCACCCCTCCACTTT.

CDR3 DNA: TGTGCCACCAGCAGAGAGCCCAGGGGGAGGAACACTGAAGCTTTCTTT. The encoded protein is CATSREPRGRNTEAFF. The J gene is TRBJ1-1, the V gene TRBV15, with 7 bases aligning to TRBD1. V lost 0 bases and J lost 1; bases outside the gene matches: 5. CDR1 and CDR2 (germline): LNHNV, YYDKDF (reference sequence). The length of the CDR3 is 16 residues.

Concerning this clone itself: One end of the junction is discordant with germline, which a read error may explain. The V gene is TRBV5-6, the J gene TRBJ2-4; 9 nucleotides align to TRBD2. CDR1 and CDR2 from the germline V gene are SGHDT and YYEEEE. This CDR3 has 14 amino acids. CDR3 sequence (DNA): TGTGCCAGCAGTCCGGGACTAGCCGAAAACATTCAGTACTTC. It yields the protein CASSPGLAENIQYF.

V usage is TRBV7-6 and J usage is TRBJ1-3; D remains ambiguous. CDR3 length: 14 residues. Germline assignment: CDR1 SGHVS and CDR2 FNYEAQ. With 1 base removed from V and 0 bases from J, the gap between germline ends came to 4 bases. CDR3 protein: CASSLGASGNTIYF. The CDR3, as DNA: TGTGCCAGCAGCTTAGGAGCCTCTGGAAACACCATATATTTT.

The V and J genes are TRBV7-9 and TRBJ1-2, with 9 positions matching TRBD1. Germline V gene sequence: CDR1 SEHNR, CDR2 FQNEAQ (reference sequence). Trimming at V came to 4 bases and at J to 3 bases, leaving 3 bases not matched to a gene. CDR3 length: 14 amino acids. CDR3 nucleotide sequence: TGTGCCAGCAGCTCTACAGGGGGCGACTATGGCTACACCTTC. Residues: CASSSTGGDYGYTF.

The chain joins TRBV7-8 to TRBJ2-3; the D gene is possibly TRBD2 (5 bases). The germline V and J ends were trimmed by 2 bases and 1 base, with 13 bases remaining between them. Germline-derived CDR1 and CDR2 are SGHVS and FQNEAQ. The CDR3 is made up of 16 amino acids. CDR3 region: CASSLSAGFRTDTQYF. The CDR3 DNA reads as TGTGCCAGCAGCTTATCGGCGGGTTTTCGCACAGATACGCAGTATTTT.

To note about this clone: The same CDR3 is also encoded by other DNA sequences in this sample. The chain recombines TRBV4-3 with TRBJ1-2; TRBD1 is a possible D gene (6 bases). The V gene's germline CDR1 is LGHNA and CDR2 YSLEER. This CDR3 has 14 residues. The ends were cut back, 0 bases at V and 4 bases at J, with 9 bases in the middle. CDR3 DNA sequence: TGCGCCAGCAGCCAAGACGCAGGGGCCTATGGCTACACCTTC. It is translated as CASSQDAGAYGYTF.

CDR3 bases: TGTGCCAGCAGCGGCGACAGGGGGATCACAGATACGCAGTATTTT. Translating gives CASSGDRGITDTQYF. V gene TRBV13 combines with J gene TRBJ2-3, with 9 bases identical to TRBD1. The V gene's germline CDR1 is PRHDT and CDR2 FYEKMQ (reference sequence). This CDR3 region has 15 residues. V trimming: 5 bases; J trimming: 2 bases; junction bases outside the gene matches: 5.

The chain employs TRBV7-3 and TRBJ2-3; D is ambiguous. Germline V gene lookup returns CDR1 SGHTA and CDR2 FQGTGA. Trimming removed 2 bases at V and 3 bases at J, with 9 bases between. The CDR3 has 14 residues. CDR3 nucleotide sequence: TGTGCCAGCAGCTTACTTAGTACTACAGATACGCAGTATTTT. Translation: CASSLLSTTDTQYF.

The chain is built from TRBV12-3 or TRBV12-4 and TRBJ1-1; the D is unclear. CDR3 length: 13 residues. Trimming removed 2 bases at V and 5 bases at J, with 9 bases between. This CDR3 reads CASSLKGGTEAFF. For the CDR3, the DNA is TGTGCCAGCAGTTTAAAAGGAGGGACTGAAGCTTTCTTT.

In DNA form, the CDR3 reads TGTGCCAGTAGTATGGGGAGGGGTAGCACCGGGGAGCTGTTTTTT. Protein sequence: CASSMGRGSTGELFF. V usage is TRBV19 and J usage is TRBJ2-2; the match to TRBD2 covers 7 bases. V dropped 3 bases and J dropped 4; count of bases not matched to a gene: 5. Per the germline V gene, CDR1 is LNHDA and CDR2 is SQIVND (reference sequence). The length of the CDR3 is 15 residues.

The chain couples TRBV4-3 to TRBJ2-2; D perhaps matches TRBD1 (5 bases). The CDR3 runs 16 residues. Germline-derived CDR1 and CDR2 are LGHNA and YSLEER. Trimming left V 4 bases short and J 3 bases short, with 15 bases between. The CDR3 here is CASSPAVGRYTGELFF. The DNA of the CDR3 is TGCGCCAGCAGCCCTGCAGTGGGGCGCTACACCGGGGAGCTGTTTTTT.

This clone was observed a handful of times. This chain joins TRBV4-3 and TRBJ1-5, with TRBD1 identical over 7 bases. The CDR3 is made up of 15 amino acids. J lost 4 bases, V lost 4 bases, and 7 bases had no gene match. Germline values: CDR1 LGHNA, CDR2 YSLEER. The CDR3 spells CASSLRQGDNQPQHF. The CDR3 DNA follows: TGCGCCAGCAGCCTAAGACAGGGAGATAATCAGCCCCAGCATTTT.

V gene TRBV7-9 combines with J gene TRBJ2-1, with 7 bases aligning to TRBD2. V lost 11 bases to trimming and J lost 1 base; unmatched junction nucleotides: 11. Germline CDR1 SEHNR, CDR2 FQNEAQ (reference sequence). The CDR3 is 15 residues long. CDR3 nucleotide sequence: TGTGCCCCTCCCCCCCGCGGGGGATCCTACAATGAGCAGTTCTTC. Its translation: CAPPPRGGSYNEQFF.

The chain is built from TRBV11-2 and TRBJ1-6; TRBD1 matches at 9 bases. This CDR3 has 13 residues. Looked up from germline, CDR1 is SGHAT and CDR2 is FQNNGV. The V segment lost 7 bases and the J segment 7 bases; nucleotides outside the gene matches: 2. As DNA, the CDR3 is TGTGCCAGCAAACAGGGGGCGAATTCACCCCTCCACTTT. Translated: CASKQGANSPLHF.

V is TRBV12-3 or TRBV12-4 and J is TRBJ2-5; D is perhaps TRBD1 (6 bases). V was shortened by 5 bases and J by 5 bases, with 12 bases between the two germline ends. The CDR3 is 13 amino acids. The CDR3 region has the DNA TGTGCCAGCAGTCTACAGGGTTCCGAGACCCAGTACTTC. Protein product: CASSLQGSETQYF.

The chain joins TRBV13 to TRBJ2-7; 10 bases are shared with TRBD1. CDR1 PRHDT and CDR2 FYEKMQ come from the germline V gene (reference sequence). The CDR3 length is 14 residues. V lost 5 bases, J lost 5 bases, and 6 bases stayed unmatched. The CDR3 sequence: CASSKMGQGNEQYF. Written as DNA, the CDR3 is TGTGCCAGCAGCAAGATGGGACAGGGGAACGAGCAGTACTTC. The entire variable domain, with the rest obtained from reference TRBV13 and TRBJ2-7, is as follows: AAGVIQSPRHLIKEKRETATLKCYPIPRHDTVYWYQQGPGQDPQFLISFYEKMQSDKGSIPDRFSAQQFSDYHSELNMSSLELGDSALYFCASSKMGQGNEQYFGPGTRLTVT.

The V call is TRBV4-1, the J call TRBJ1-6; TRBD1 matches at 8 bases. Per the germline V gene, CDR1 is MGHRA and CDR2 is YSYEKL. V was clipped by 6 bases and J by 9 bases; unmatched bases: 7. CDR3 length: 14 residues. The CDR3 here is CASSSQGAGSPLHF. DNA for the CDR3: TGCGCCAGCAGTTCTCAGGGGGCAGGTTCACCCCTCCACTTT.

This clone has only a few counts. The CDR3 region is CASSQGSGTSGVNEQFF. In DNA, the CDR3 is TGTGCCAGCAGCCAGGGCTCCGGGACTAGCGGGGTCAATGAGCAGTTCTTC. V usage is TRBV4-2 and J usage is TRBJ2-1, with 13 bases aligning to TRBD2. CDR1 LGHNA and CDR2 YNFKEQ come from the germline V gene. J lost 6 bases, V lost 3 bases, and 8 bases had no gene match. The CDR3 spans 17 residues.

This chain joins TRBV2 and TRBJ1-1; TRBD1 matches at 10 bases. Germline lookup yields CDR1 SNHLY and CDR2 FYNNEI. This CDR3 contains 14 residues. V dropped 7 bases and J dropped 4; count of bases not matched to a gene: 6. The CDR3 loop is CASTRQGAPTEAFF. CDR3 coding DNA: TGTGCCAGCACTAGACAGGGGGCTCCCACTGAAGCTTTCTTT.

The chain uses TRBV9 and TRBJ2-7; D is unclear. CDR3 length equals 14 residues. V shed 0 bases and J shed 0 bases, with 7 bases lying between them. The germline V gene encodes CDR1 SGDLS and CDR2 YYNGEE. CDR3 in DNA: TGTGCCAGCAGCGTAGCCTCAGTCTCCTACGAGCAGTACTTC. It yields the protein CASSVASVSYEQYF.

This clone was recorded once. CDR3 region: CASRPDRGLSGELFF. In nucleotides, the CDR3 is TGTGCCAGCCGCCCCGACAGGGGGTTGTCCGGGGAGCTGTTTTTT. The J gene is TRBJ2-2, the V gene TRBV6-5, with 9 positions matching TRBD1. The CDR3 is 15 residues long. V shed 8 bases and J 6 bases; nucleotides not matched to a gene: 10. The germline CDR1 and CDR2 sequences are MNHEY and SVGAGI.

The chain links TRBV5-1 to TRBJ2-5; D may be TRBD1 (6 bases). This CDR3 spans 15 amino acids. With 2 bases removed from V and 2 bases from J, the gap between germline ends came to 13 bases. Per germline, CDR1 SGHRS and CDR2 YFSETQ. The chain's CDR3 is CASSLGTPTQETQYF. The DNA for the CDR3 is TGCGCCAGCAGCTTAGGGACACCTACTCAAGAGACCCAGTACTTC. Full variable domain (missing parts from reference TRBV5-1 and TRBJ2-5): KAGVTQTPRYLIKTRGQQVTLSCSPISGHRSVSWYQQTPGQGLQFLFEYFSETQRNKGNFPGRFSGRQFSNSRSEMNVSTLELGDSALYLCASSLGTPTQETQYFGPGTRLLVL.

The chain combines TRBV27 with TRBJ1-1; no clear D gene. CDR1 and CDR2 from the germline V gene are MNHEY and SMNVEV (reference sequence). This CDR3 is 15 amino acids long. Trimming left V 3 bases short and J 4 bases short, with 15 bases between. The CDR3 protein is CASSFPPGLGTEAFF. CDR3 DNA sequence: TGTGCCAGCAGTTTTCCCCCGGGATTGGGCACTGAAGCTTTCTTT.

This clone is a singleton in its sample. This sequence joins TRBV4-3 and TRBJ2-2, with 8 bases fitting TRBD2. V was pared by 0 bases and J by 3 bases, with 6 bases of the junction left unmatched. Germline V CDR1 and CDR2: LGHNA, YSLEER. This CDR3 spans 17 amino acids. This CDR3 reads CASSQDRSGGHTGELFF. The CDR3 nucleotides are TGCGCCAGCAGCCAAGATCGCAGCGGGGGCCACACCGGGGAGCTGTTTTTT.